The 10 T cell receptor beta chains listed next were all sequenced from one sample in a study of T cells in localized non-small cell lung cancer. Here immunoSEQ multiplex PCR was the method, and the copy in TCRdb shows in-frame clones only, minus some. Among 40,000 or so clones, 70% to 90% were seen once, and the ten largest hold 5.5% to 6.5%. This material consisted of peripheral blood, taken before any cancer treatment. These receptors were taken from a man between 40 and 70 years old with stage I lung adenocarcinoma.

This CDR3 reads CASSLDGVDTQYF. In DNA form, the CDR3 reads TGTGCCAGCAGCTTAGATGGCGTGGATACGCAGTATTTT. The gene calls are TRBV7-8 and TRBJ2-3; D gene unclear. Trimming removed 1 base from V and 6 bases from J, with 8 bases in between. This CDR3 region has 13 residues. Germline V lookup: CDR1 SGHVS, CDR2 FQNEAQ.

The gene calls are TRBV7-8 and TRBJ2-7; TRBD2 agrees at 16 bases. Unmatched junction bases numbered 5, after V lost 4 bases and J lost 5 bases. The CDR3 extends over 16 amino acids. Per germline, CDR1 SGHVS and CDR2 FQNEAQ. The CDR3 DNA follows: TGTGCCAGCAGCTCGGGGACTAGCGGGAGGGCCAACGAGCAGTACTTC. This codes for CASSSGTSGRANEQYF. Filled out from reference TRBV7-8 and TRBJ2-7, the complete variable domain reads GAGVSQSPRYKVAKRGQDVALRCDPISGHVSLFWYQQALGQGPEFLTYFQNEAQLDKSGLPSDRFFAERPEGSVSTLKIQRTQQEDSAVYLCASSSGTSGRANEQYFGPGTRLTVT.

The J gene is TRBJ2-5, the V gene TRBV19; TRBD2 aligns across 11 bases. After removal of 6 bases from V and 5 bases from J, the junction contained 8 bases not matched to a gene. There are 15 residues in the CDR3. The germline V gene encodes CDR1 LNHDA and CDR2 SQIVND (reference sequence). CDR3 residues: CASRSSGRAQETQYF. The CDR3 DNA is TGTGCCAGTAGGAGTAGCGGGAGGGCCCAGGAGACCCAGTACTTC.

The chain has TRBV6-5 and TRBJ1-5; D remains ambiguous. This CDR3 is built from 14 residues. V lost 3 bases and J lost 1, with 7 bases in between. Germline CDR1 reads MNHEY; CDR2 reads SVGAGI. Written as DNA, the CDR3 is TGTGCCAGCAGTTATGTGGGGAGCAATCAGCCCCAGCATTTT. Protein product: CASSYVGSNQPQHF.

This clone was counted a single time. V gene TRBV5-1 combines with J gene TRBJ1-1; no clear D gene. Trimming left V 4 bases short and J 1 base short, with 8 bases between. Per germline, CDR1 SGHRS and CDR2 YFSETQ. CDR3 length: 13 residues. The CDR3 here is CASSQERNTEAFF. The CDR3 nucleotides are TGCGCCAGCAGCCAGGAGAGGAACACTGAAGCTTTCTTT.

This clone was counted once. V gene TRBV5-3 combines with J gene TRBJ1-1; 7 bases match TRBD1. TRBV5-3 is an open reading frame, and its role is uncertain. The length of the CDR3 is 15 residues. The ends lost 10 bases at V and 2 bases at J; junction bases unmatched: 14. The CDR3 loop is CARLDSRGSNTEAFF. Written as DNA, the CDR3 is TGTGCCCGTCTTGACTCCAGGGGGTCTAACACTGAAGCTTTCTTT.

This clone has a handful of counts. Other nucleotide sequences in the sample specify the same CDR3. CDR3 in amino acids: CASRQVNNQPQHF. CDR3 nucleotides: TGTGCCAGCAGGCAGGTGAATAATCAGCCCCAGCATTTT. The V and J genes are TRBV6-1 and TRBJ1-5; D call uncertain. Germline CDR1 MNHNS, CDR2 SASEGT. The CDR3 is made up of 13 amino acids. Trimming shortened V by 6 bases and J by 4 bases, and 10 bases separated the two germline ends.

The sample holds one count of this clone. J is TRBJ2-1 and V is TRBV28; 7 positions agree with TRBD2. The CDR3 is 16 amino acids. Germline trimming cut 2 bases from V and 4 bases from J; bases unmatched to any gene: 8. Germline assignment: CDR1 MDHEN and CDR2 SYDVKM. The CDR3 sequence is CASSLRRDYIYNEQFF. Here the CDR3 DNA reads TGTGCCAGCAGTTTACGGCGGGACTACATATACAATGAGCAGTTCTTC.

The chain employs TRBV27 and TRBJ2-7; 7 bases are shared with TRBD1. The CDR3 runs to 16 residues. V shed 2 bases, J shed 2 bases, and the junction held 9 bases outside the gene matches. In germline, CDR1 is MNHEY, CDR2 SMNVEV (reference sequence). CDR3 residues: CASSLGGWDSPYEQYF. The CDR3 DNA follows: TGTGCCAGCAGTTTAGGGGGTTGGGACAGCCCCTACGAGCAGTACTTC.

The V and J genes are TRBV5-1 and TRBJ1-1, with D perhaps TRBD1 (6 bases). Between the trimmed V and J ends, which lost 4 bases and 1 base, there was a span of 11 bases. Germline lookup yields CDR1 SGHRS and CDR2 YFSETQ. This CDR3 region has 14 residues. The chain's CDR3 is CASSPGHQNTEAFF. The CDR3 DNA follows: TGCGCCAGCAGCCCGGGACACCAGAACACTGAAGCTTTCTTT.